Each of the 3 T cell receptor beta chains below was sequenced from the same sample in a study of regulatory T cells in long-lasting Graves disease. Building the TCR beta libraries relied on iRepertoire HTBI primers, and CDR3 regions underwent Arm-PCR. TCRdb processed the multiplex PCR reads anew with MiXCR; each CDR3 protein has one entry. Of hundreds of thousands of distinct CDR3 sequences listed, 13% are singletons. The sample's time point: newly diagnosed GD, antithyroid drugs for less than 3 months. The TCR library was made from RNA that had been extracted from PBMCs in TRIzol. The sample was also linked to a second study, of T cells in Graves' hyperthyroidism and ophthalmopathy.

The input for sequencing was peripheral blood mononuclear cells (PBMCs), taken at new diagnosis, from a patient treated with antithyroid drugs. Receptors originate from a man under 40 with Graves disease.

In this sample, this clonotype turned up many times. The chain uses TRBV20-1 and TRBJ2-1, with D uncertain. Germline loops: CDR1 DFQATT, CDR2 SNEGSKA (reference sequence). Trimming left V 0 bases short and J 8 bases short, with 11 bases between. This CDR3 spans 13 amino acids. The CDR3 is CSARESPGDEQFF. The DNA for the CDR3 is TGCAGTGCTAGAGAGTCACCTGGCGATGAGCAGTTCTTC.

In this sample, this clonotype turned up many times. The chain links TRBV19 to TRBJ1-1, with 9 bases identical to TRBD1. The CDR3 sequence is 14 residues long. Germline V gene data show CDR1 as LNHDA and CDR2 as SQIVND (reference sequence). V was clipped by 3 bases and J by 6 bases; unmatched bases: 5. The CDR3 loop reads CASSIGQGRAEAFF. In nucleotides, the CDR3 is TGTGCCAGTAGTATCGGACAGGGGAGGGCTGAAGCTTTCTTT.

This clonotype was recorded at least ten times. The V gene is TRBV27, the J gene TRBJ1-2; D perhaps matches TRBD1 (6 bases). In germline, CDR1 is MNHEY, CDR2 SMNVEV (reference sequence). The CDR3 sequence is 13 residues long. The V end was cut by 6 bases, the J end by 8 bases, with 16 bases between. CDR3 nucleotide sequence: TGTGCCAGCAGGACAGGAGGTCTAGGAGGCTACACCTTC. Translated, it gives CASRTGGLGGYTF.